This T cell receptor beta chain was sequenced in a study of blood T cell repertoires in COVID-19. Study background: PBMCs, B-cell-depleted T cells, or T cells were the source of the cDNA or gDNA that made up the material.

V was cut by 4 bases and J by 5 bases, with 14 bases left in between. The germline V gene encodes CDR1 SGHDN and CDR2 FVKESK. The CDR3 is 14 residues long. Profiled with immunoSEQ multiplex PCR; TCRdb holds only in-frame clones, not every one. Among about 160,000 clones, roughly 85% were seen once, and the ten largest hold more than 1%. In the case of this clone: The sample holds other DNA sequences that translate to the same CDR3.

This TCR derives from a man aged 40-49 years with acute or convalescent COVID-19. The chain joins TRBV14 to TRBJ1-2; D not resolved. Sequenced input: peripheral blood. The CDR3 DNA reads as TGTGCCAGCAGCCCGACCTCCAGGTATTATGGCTACACCTTC. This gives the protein CASSPTSRYYGYTF.